This record looks at one T cell receptor (beta chain) sequence and its context. This sample is drawn from a study of T cell changes during pregnancy in multiple sclerosis. The V gene end was trimmed by 7 bases and the J gene end by 5 bases; junction bases not matched to a gene: 10. Germline-derived CDR1 and CDR2 are SGHTS and YDEGEE. The CDR3 spans 16 residues. Profiled with immunoSEQ multiplex PCR; TCRdb holds only in-frame clones, not every one. Among around 95,000 clones listed, approximately 93% were seen once. The chain is built from TRBV5-8 and TRBJ2-1; TRBD2 agrees at 12 bases. This TCR derives from a female donor in good health, enrolled as a control in a pregnancy study. This material consisted of peripheral blood, taken after pregnancy. The CDR3 region has the DNA TGTGCCAGCGGCCACCTTTCTAGCGGGAGGGACAATGAGCAGTTCTTC. Translation: CASGHLSSGRDNEQFF.